Each of the 14 T cell receptor beta chains below was sequenced from the same sample in a study of blood T cell repertoires in COVID-19. Profiled with immunoSEQ multiplex PCR; TCRdb holds only in-frame clones, not every one. The sample shows 250,000 or so clones, around 93% of them seen only once. Sequenced sample: PBMCs or T cells enriched from blood (not recorded which). The source of these receptors is a man aged 35 to 55 who had been exposed to COVID-19.

This chain links TRBV6-5 with TRBJ2-7; 11 bases match TRBD1. Trimming removed 6 bases from V and 5 bases from J; junction bases left unmatched: 9. Germline V CDR1 and CDR2: MNHEY, SVGAGI. The CDR3 spans 15 residues. For the CDR3, the DNA is TGTGCCAGCAGCCTTCGGACAGGGGGCTGGGACGAGCAGTACTTC. This translates into CASSLRTGGWDEQYF.

The V and J genes are TRBV11-3 and TRBJ2-7; 7 bases agree with TRBD2. The V segment lost 5 bases and the J segment 0 bases; nucleotides outside the gene matches: 7. The CDR3 is 15 residues long. Germline lookup yields CDR1 SGHNT and CDR2 YENEEA. The CDR3: CASSPGGGHSYEQYF. CDR3 sequence (DNA): TGTGCCAGCAGCCCTGGCGGGGGTCACTCCTACGAGCAGTACTTC.

This clone was observed a few times. This chain uses TRBV19 with TRBJ1-5; D perhaps matches TRBD1 (6 bases). The CDR3 has 15 residues. V was cut by 6 bases and J by 3 bases, with 15 bases left in between. Germline V lookup: CDR1 LNHDA, CDR2 SQIVND (reference sequence). The CDR3 region has the DNA TGTGCCAGTAGCCAAAACGGACAGCTCAATCAGCCCCAGCATTTT. Amino acids: CASSQNGQLNQPQHF. The variable domain in full, with the rest retrieved from reference TRBV19 and TRBJ1-5, is DGGITQSPKYLFRKEGQNVTLSCEQNLNHDAMYWYRQDPGQGLRLIYYSQIVNDFQKGDIAEGYSVSREKKESFPLTVTSAQKNPTAFYLCASSQNGQLNQPQHFGDGTRLSIL.

J is TRBJ2-7 and V is TRBV28, with D perhaps TRBD2 (6 bases). The CDR3 consists of 16 residues. Germline V gene lookup returns CDR1 MDHEN and CDR2 SYDVKM. V was clipped by 7 bases and J by 4 bases, with 23 bases between them. Here the CDR3 reads CASNSNGVSGRYEQYF. The CDR3 DNA is TGTGCCAGCAACTCAAATGGAGTTAGCGGTAGATACGAGCAGTACTTC.

The chain employs TRBV3-1 (or the pseudogene TRBV3-2) and TRBJ1-3, with 7 bases aligning to TRBD1. Germline V gene data show CDR1 as LGHDT and CDR2 as YNNKEL (reference sequence). With 3 bases clipped from V and 2 bases from J, the junction kept 4 bases outside the gene matches. This CDR3 spans 15 amino acids. CDR3 protein: CASSQGQRPGNTIYF. The CDR3 DNA reads as TGTGCCAGCAGCCAGGGACAGCGACCTGGAAACACCATATATTTT.

The chain is built from TRBV10-2 and TRBJ2-3, with TRBD1 matching over 10 bases. CDR3 length equals 17 residues. J lost 3 bases, V lost 7 bases, and 13 bases had no gene match. The germline CDR1 and CDR2 sequences are WSHSY and SAAADI. The CDR3 is CASNPPSGTGVTDTQYF. Written as DNA, the CDR3 is TGCGCCAGCAATCCTCCCTCCGGGACAGGGGTAACAGATACGCAGTATTTT.

The V call is TRBV4-1, the J call TRBJ2-3, with 9 bases identical to TRBD1. This CDR3 comprises 16 residues. Germline loops: CDR1 MGHRA, CDR2 YSYEKL. J gave up 2 bases and V 3 bases, and 6 bases lay outside the gene matches. CDR3 nucleotides: TGCGCCAGCAGCCACAGACAGGGGGAAGACACAGATACGCAGTATTTT. This sequence encodes CASSHRQGEDTDTQYF.

This clone has a single count. The chain employs TRBV19 and TRBJ1-4, with TRBD1 as a possible D gene (5 bases). Trimming left V 9 bases short and J 4 bases short, with 9 bases between. CDR1 is LNHDA and CDR2 is SQIVND in the germline V gene (reference sequence). The CDR3 runs to 12 residues. The CDR3 DNA reads TGTGCCAGCAACAGGATTAATGAAAAACTGTTTTTT. This translates into CASNRINEKLFF.

This clone has a single count. The rearrangement links TRBV6-1 to TRBJ1-2, with 12 positions matching TRBD1. Germline values: CDR1 MNHNS, CDR2 SASEGT. V shed 2 bases and J 8 bases; nucleotides not matched to a gene: 6. This CDR3 has 15 amino acids. The CDR3 DNA sequence: TGTGCCAGCAGTGAACCGGGACAGGGGGCCTCCGGCTACACCTTC. Residues: CASSEPGQGASGYTF.

This sequence joins TRBV12-5 and TRBJ1-4; D gene ambiguous. The germline V and J ends were trimmed by 5 bases and 0 bases, with 16 bases remaining between them. Per the germline V gene, CDR1 is LGHNT and CDR2 is FRNRAP. CDR3 length: 17 residues. CDR3 nucleotides: TGTGCTAGTGGTCAGCGGGATGGGAGTGCAACTAATGAAAAACTGTTTTTT. It specifies CASGQRDGSATNEKLFF. Filled out from reference TRBV12-5 and TRBJ1-4, the complete variable domain reads DARVTQTPRHKVTEMGQEVTMRCQPILGHNTVFWYRQTMMQGLELLAYFRNRAPLDDSGMPKDRFSAEMPDATLATLKIQPSEPRDSAVYFCASGQRDGSATNEKLFFGSGTQLSVL.

V gene TRBV6-2 or TRBV6-3 combines with J gene TRBJ2-2; 11 nucleotides match TRBD1. Germline loops: CDR1 MNHEY, CDR2 SVGEGT. V shed 6 bases and J 5 bases; nucleotides not matched to a gene: 5. The CDR3 extends over 15 amino acids. The CDR3 region is CASSPGQGATGELFF. CDR3 sequence (DNA): TGTGCCAGCAGCCCTGGACAGGGGGCGACCGGGGAGCTGTTTTTT.

The chain is built from TRBV7-6 and TRBJ2-1; a possible D gene is TRBD2 (5 bases). Trimming took 5 bases from V and 0 from J, leaving 14 bases between them. There are 16 residues in the CDR3. Germline V gene sequence: CDR1 SGHVS, CDR2 FNYEAQ. In nucleotides, the CDR3 is TGTGCCAGCAGCCCTAGGAGTGGGAGCTCCTACAATGAGCAGTTCTTC. It translates to CASSPRSGSSYNEQFF.

This rearrangement joins TRBV11-3 to TRBJ2-1; 10 bases match TRBD2. After removal of 7 bases from V and 3 bases from J, the junction contained 3 bases not matched to a gene. The CDR3 sequence is 14 residues long. The V gene's germline CDR1 is SGHNT and CDR2 YENEEA. The CDR3 protein is CASMVAGGYNEQFF. The DNA of the CDR3 is TGTGCCAGCATGGTAGCGGGAGGCTACAATGAGCAGTTCTTC.

V usage is TRBV5-6 and J usage is TRBJ1-5, with TRBD1 matching over 9 bases. The V segment lost 4 bases and the J segment 4 bases; nucleotides outside the gene matches: 3. The germline V gene encodes CDR1 SGHDT and CDR2 YYEEEE. There are 14 residues in the CDR3. In nucleotides, the CDR3 is TGTGCCAGCAGCCGGGACAGGGAGAATCAGCCCCAGCATTTT. Encoded protein: CASSRDRENQPQHF. Full variable domain (missing parts from reference TRBV5-6 and TRBJ1-5): DAGVTQSPTHLIKTRGQQVTLRCSPKSGHDTVSWYQQALGQGPQFIFQYYEEEERQRGNFPDRFSGHQFPNYSSELNVNALLLGDSALYLCASSRDRENQPQHFGDGTRLSIL.